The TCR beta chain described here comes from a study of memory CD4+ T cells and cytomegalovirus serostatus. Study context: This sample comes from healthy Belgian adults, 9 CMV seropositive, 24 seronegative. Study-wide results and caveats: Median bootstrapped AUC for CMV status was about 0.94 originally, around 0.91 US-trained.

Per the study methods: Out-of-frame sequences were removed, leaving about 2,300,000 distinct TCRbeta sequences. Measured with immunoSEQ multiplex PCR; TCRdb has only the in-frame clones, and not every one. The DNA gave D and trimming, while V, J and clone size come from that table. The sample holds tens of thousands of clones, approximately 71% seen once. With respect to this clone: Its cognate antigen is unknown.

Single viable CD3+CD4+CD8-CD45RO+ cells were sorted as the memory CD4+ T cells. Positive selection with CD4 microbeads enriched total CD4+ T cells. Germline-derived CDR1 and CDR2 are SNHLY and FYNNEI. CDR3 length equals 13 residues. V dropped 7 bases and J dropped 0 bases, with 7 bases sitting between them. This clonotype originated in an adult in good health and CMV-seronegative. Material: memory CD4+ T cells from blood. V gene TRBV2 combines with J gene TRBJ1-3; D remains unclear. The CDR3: CASIPDSGNTIYF. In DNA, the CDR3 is TGTGCCAGCATTCCGGACTCTGGAAACACCATATATTTT.